This TCR beta chain was retrieved from a study of PD-1 blockade in classical Hodgkin lymphoma (dated by TCRdb to 2020 to 2022). Regarding the complete study: To define a peripheral blood immune signature of response to PD-1 blockade in classical Hodgkin lymphoma, the study combined TCR beta sequencing with CyTOF.

The time point label for this specimen denotes: newly diagnosed, previously untreated cHL patient sample. To serve as a comparison group for the relapsed/refractory trial patients, PBMCs were sequenced from patients with newly diagnosed, previously untreated classical Hodgkin lymphoma. Peripheral blood was collected in 8 mL Vacutainer Cell Preparation Tubes, from which PBMCs were isolated by centrifugation and then cryopreserved. A note on this clone: This clone's antigen is unknown. No base-level quality is on record; no much larger clone is a single base apart.

Genomic DNA was extracted with the Qiagen DNeasy kit from unsorted PBMCs and from negatively selected CD4+ and CD8+ fractions. TCR beta CDR3 regions were amplified by immunoSEQ multiplex PCR using primers annealing to V and J segments. A synthetic immune receptor repertoire was used to minimize amplification bias, and any residual bias was removed computationally once sequencing was done. On the study's bioinformatics: Custom Python scripts were used to quantify repertoire diversity as the Shannon entropy index. The unsorted, CD4+ and CD8+ repertoires were each analyzed separately, with the exception of combined analyses, where CD4+ and CD8+ sequences were merged in silico. What TCRdb holds here is the immuneACCESS table cut down to in-frame rearrangements. Part of the clones is not present; checked against another copy, under half of the missing clones reflect an unresolved V gene, and the others are unexplained. V, J and clone size reflect that table, while D and trimming were determined from the DNA. The sample includes 25,000 to 35,000 clones, with approximately 94% observed a single time. Roughly 2.1% of the sample is taken by the ten largest.

The paper's findings and limits, for the study overall: The study was limited to a single clinical trial cohort, and causes of repertoire differences, possibly disease activity or prior therapy, remained undefined. Baseline TCR diversity was reported as lower in newly diagnosed patients than in healthy donors, and lower still in relapsed/refractory patients.

CDR1 and CDR2 are drawn from the germline V gene: LGHNA, YNFKEQ. V was cut back by 4 bases and J by 2 bases, leaving a gap of 12 bases between them. The CDR3 measures 14 amino acids from cysteine to phenylalanine. Of the read, only the CDR3 DNA is kept; its 42 bases are in frame from base 1. Source material: peripheral blood mononuclear cells (PBMCs). This receptor was obtained from a human donor with classical Hodgkin lymphoma. The sequence is built from TRBV4-2 and TRBJ2-7; no D gene is confidently identified. The nucleotides are TGTGCCAGCAGCCTAGAGACCGTTGCCTACGAGCAGTACTTC. Translated, it reads CASSLETVAYEQYF.